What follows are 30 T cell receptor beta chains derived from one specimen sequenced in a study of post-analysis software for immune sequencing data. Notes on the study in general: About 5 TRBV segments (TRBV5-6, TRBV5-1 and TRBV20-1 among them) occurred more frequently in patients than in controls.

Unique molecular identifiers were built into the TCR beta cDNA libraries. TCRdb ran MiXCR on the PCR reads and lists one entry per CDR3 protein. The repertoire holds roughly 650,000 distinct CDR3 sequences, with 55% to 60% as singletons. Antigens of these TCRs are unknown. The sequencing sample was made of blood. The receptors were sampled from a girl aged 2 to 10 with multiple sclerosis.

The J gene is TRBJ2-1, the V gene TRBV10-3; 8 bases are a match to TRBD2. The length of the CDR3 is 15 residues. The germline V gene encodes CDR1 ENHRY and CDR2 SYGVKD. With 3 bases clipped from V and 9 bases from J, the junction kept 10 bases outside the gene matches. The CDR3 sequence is CAISDLAGDRGEQFF. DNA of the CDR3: TGTGCCATCAGTGACCTAGCGGGCGACAGAGGTGAGCAGTTCTTC.

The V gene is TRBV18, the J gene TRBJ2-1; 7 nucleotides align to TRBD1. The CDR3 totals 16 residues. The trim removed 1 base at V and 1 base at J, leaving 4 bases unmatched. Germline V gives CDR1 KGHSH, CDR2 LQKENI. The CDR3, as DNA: TGTGCCAGCTCACCACTTCCGACAGGGTCCTACAATGAGCAGTTCTTC. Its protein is CASSPLPTGSYNEQFF. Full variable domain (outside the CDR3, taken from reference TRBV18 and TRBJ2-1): NAGVMQNPRHLVRRRGQEARLRCSPMKGHSHVYWYRQLPEEGLKFMVYLQKENIIDESGMPKERFSAEFPKEGPSILRIQQVVRGDSAAYFCASSPLPTGSYNEQFFGPGTRLTVL.

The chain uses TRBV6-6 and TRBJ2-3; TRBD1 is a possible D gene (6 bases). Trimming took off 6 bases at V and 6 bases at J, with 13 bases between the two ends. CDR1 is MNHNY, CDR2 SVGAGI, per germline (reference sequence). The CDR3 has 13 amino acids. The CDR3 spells CASRQGRWDTQYF. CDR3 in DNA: TGTGCCAGCAGACAGGGCCGGTGGGATACGCAGTATTTT.

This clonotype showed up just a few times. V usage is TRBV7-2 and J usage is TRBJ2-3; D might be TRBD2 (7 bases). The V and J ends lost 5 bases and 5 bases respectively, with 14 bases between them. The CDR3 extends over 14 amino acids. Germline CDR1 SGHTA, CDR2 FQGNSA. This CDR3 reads CASSRGGGGDTQYF. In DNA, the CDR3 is TGTGCCAGCAGCCGAGGCGGGGGCGGAGATACGCAGTATTTT.

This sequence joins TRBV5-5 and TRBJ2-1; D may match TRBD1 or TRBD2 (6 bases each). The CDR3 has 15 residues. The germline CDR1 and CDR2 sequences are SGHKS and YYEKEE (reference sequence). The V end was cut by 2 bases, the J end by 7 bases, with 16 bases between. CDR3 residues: CASSFTGRRGNEQFF. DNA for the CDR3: TGTGCCAGCAGCTTCACCGGGAGAAGGGGGAATGAGCAGTTCTTC.

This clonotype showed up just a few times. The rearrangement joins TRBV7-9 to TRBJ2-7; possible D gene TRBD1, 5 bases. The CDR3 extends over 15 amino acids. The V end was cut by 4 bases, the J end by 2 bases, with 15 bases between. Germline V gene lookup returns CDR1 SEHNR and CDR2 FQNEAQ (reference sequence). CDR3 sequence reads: CASSSTGKSAYEQYF. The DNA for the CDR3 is TGTGCCAGCAGCTCAACAGGAAAATCCGCCTACGAGCAGTACTTC.

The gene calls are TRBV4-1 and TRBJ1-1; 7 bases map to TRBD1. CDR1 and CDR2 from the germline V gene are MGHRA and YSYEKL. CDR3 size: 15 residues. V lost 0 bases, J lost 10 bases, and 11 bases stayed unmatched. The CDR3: CASSQDETGNGAAFF. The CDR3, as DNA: TGCGCCAGCAGCCAAGATGAGACAGGGAACGGAGCAGCTTTCTTT.

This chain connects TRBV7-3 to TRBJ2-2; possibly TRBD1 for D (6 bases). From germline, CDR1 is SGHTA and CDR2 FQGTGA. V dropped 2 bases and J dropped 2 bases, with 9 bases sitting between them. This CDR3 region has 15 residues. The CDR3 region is CASSLRTANTGELFF. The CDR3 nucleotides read TGTGCCAGCAGCTTACGGACAGCAAACACCGGGGAGCTGTTTTTT. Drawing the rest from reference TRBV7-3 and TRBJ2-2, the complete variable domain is GAGVSQTPSNKVTEKGKYVELRCDPISGHTALYWYRQSLGQGPEFLIYFQGTGAADDSGLPNDRFFAVRPEGSVSTLKIQRTERGDSAVYLCASSLRTANTGELFFGEGSRLTVL.

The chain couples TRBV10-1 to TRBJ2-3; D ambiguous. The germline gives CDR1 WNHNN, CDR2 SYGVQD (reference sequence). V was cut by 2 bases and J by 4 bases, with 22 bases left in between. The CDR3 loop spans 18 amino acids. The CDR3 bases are TGCGCCAGCAGTGAGACGGTACTGGGGTCTCCCCCGGCAGATACGCAGTATTTT. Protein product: CASSETVLGSPPADTQYF.

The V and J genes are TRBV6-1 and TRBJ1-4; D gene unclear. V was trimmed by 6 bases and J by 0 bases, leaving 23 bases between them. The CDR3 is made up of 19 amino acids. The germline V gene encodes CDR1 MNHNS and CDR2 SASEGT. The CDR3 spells CASSKRYPERHATNEKLFF. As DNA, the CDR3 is TGTGCCAGCAGCAAGCGCTATCCAGAACGCCATGCAACTAATGAAAAACTGTTTTTT.

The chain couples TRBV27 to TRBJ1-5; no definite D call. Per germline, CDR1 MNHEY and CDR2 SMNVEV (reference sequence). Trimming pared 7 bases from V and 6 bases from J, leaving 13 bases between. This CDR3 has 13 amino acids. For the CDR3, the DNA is TGTGCCAGCAAAGGGAGCGCCGGTCAGCCCCAGCATTTT. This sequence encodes CASKGSAGQPQHF.

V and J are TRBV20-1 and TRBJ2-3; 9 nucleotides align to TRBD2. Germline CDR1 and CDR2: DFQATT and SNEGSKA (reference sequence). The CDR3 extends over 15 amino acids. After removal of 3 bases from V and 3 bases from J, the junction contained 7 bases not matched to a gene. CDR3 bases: TGCAGTGCTAGCCTGCGGGAGGGCGGGACAGATACGCAGTATTTT. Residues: CSASLREGGTDTQYF.

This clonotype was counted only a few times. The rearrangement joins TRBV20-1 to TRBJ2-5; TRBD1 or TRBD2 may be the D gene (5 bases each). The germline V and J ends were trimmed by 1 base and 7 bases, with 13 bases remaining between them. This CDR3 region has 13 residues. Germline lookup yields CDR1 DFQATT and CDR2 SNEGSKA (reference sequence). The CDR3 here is CSARVAGGGTQYF. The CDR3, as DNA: TGCAGTGCTAGAGTGGCAGGTGGGGGGACCCAGTACTTC.

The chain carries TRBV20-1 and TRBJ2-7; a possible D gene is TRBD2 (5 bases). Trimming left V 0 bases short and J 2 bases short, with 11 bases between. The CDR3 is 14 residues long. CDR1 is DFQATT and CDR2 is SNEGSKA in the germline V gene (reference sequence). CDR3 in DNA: TGCAGTGCTAGAGATTCCAGGAGGACCTACGAGCAGTACTTC. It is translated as CSARDSRRTYEQYF.

The CDR3: CSASSVLQGSYEQYF. In DNA form, the CDR3 reads TGCAGTGCTAGTTCGGTCCTACAGGGTTCCTACGAGCAGTACTTC. The rearrangement links TRBV20-1 to TRBJ2-7; TRBD1 might be the D (6 bases). The CDR3 has 15 amino acids. Germline V CDR1 and CDR2: DFQATT, SNEGSKA (reference sequence). Trimming cost V 3 bases and J 1 base, with 16 bases left between them.

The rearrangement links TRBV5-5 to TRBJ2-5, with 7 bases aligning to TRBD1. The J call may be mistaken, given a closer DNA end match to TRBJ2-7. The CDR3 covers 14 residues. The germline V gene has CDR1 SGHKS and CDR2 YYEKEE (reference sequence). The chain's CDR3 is CASSSDRLTYEQYF. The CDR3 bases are TGTGCCAGCAGCTCGGACAGGTTAACCTACGAGCAGTACTTC.

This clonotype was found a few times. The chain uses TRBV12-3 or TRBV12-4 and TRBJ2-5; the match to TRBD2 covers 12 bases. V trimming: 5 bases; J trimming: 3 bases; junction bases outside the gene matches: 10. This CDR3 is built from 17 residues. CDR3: CASSPLGLAGMEETQYF. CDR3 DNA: TGTGCCAGCAGTCCATTAGGACTAGCGGGAATGGAAGAGACCCAGTACTTC.

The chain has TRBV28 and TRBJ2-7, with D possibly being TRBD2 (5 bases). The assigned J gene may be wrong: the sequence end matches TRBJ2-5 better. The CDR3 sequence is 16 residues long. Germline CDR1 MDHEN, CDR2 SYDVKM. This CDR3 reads CASSPGAGGEKETQYF. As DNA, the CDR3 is TGTGCCAGCAGTCCGGGCGCCGGAGGAGAAAAAGAGACCCAGTACTTC.

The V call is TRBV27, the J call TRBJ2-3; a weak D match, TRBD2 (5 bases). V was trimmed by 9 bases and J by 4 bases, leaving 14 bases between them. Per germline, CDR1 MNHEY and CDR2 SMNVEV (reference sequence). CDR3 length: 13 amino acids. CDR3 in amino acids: CASTVIGADTQYF. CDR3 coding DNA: TGTGCCAGTACAGTGATCGGGGCAGATACGCAGTATTTT.

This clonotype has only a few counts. The CDR3 DNA is TGTGCCAGCAGCCAAGGCCTAGCAGATACGCAGTATTTT. Encoded protein: CASSQGLADTQYF. The chain joins TRBV4-2 to TRBJ2-3; D uncertain. Germline V gives CDR1 LGHNA, CDR2 YNFKEQ. The CDR3 is 13 residues long. The V gene lost 1 base and the J gene lost 4 bases, with 6 bases spanning the gap.

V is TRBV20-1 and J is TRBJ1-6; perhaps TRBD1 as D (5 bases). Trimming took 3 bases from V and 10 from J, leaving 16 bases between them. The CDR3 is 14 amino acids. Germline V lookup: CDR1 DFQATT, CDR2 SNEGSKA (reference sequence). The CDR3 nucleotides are TGCAGTGCTAGTCCGGGCAGGGCGGGATCACCCCTCCACTTT. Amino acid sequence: CSASPGRAGSPLHF.

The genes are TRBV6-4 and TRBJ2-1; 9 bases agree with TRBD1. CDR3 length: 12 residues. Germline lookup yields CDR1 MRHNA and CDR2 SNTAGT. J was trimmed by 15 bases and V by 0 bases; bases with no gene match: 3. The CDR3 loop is CASSDSKDRGFF. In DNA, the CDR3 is TGTGCCAGCAGTGACTCGAAGGACAGGGGGTTCTTC.

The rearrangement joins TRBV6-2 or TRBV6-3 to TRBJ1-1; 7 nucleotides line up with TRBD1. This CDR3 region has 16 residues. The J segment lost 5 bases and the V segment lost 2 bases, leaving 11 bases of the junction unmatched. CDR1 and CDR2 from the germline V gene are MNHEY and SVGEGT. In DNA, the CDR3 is TGTGCCAGCAGTTACCCGACAGGGCTTGGGCAGACTGAAGCTTTCTTT. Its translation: CASSYPTGLGQTEAFF.

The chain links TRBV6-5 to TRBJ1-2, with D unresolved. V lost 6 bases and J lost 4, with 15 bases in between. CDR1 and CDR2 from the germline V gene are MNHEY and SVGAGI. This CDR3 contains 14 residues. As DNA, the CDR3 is TGTGCCAGCAGCCCCCAAGGCGAGATCTATGGCTACACCTTC. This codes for CASSPQGEIYGYTF.

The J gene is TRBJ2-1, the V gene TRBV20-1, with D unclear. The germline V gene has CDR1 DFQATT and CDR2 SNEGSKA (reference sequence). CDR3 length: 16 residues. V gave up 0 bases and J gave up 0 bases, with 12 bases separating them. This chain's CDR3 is CSARDSRLSSYNEQFF. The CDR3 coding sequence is TGCAGTGCTAGAGATTCTCGACTGAGCTCCTACAATGAGCAGTTCTTC.

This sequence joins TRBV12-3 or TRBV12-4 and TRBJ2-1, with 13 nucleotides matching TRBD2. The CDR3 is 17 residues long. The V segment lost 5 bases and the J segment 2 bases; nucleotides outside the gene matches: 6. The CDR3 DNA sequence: TGTGCCAGCAGTCCTGGACTAGCGGGGGACCCCTACAATGAGCAGTTCTTC. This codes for CASSPGLAGDPYNEQFF.

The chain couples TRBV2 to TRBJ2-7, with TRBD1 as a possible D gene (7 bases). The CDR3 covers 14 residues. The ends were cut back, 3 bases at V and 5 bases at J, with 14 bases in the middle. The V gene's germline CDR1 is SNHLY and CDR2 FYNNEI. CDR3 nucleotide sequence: TGTGCCAGCAGTGAGGAGGGGGCGGGGAACGAGCAGTACTTC. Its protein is CASSEEGAGNEQYF.

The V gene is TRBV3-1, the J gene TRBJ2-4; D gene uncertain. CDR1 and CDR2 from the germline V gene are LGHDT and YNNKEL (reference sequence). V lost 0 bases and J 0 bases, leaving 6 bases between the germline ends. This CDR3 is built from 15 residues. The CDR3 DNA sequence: TGTGCCAGCAGCCAAGATCTGCTAGCCAAAAACATTCAGTACTTC. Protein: CASSQDLLAKNIQYF. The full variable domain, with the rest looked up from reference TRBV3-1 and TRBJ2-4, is DTAVSQTPKYLVTQMGNDKSIKCEQNLGHDTMYWYKQDSKKFLKIMFSYNNKELIINETVPNRFSPKSPDKAHLNLHINSLELGDSAVYFCASSQDLLAKNIQYFGAGTRLSVL.

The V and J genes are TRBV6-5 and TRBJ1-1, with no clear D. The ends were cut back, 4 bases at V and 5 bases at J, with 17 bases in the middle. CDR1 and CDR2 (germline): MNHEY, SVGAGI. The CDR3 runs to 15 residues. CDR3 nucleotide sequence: TGTGCCAGCAGTTCCATCTTCGCCGGGTGGACTGAAGCTTTCTTT. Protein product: CASSSIFAGWTEAFF.

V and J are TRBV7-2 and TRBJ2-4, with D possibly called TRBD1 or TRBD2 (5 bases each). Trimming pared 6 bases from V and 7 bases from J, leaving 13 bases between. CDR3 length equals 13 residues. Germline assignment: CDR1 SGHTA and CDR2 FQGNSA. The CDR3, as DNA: TGTGCCAGCAGGTCTGTTTGGGACAACATTCAGTACTTC. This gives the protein CASRSVWDNIQYF.